What follows are 21 T cell receptor beta chains derived from one specimen sequenced in a study of shared clonotypes between healthy human individuals. Here immunoSEQ multiplex PCR was the method, and the copy in TCRdb shows in-frame clones only, minus some. The profile shows roughly 320,000 clones, 87% of them singletons. The sequenced sample consisted of memory CD8+ T cells sorted from blood. Specified subset: CD45RO+ cells pooled with CCR7-negative TemRA cells. All receptors derive from a man aged 18 to 29 in good health.

V gene TRBV5-7 combines with J gene TRBJ2-3, with 10 positions matching TRBD2. TRBV5-7 is sorted into the ORF group, with uncertain function. The CDR3 is 16 residues long. The trim removed 7 bases at V and 2 bases at J, leaving 10 bases unmatched. The CDR3 nucleotides are TGTGCCAGCTTACGGATAGCGGGAGGCGCCACAGATACGCAGTATTTT. Its protein product is CASLRIAGGATDTQYF.

Points on this clone: Within the sample, other DNA sequences also encode this same CDR3. The chain employs TRBV27 and TRBJ2-5, with TRBD2 identical over 7 bases. The CDR3 extends over 14 amino acids. The V and J ends lost 5 bases and 2 bases, in that order; junction bases with no gene match: 5. CDR1 is MNHEY and CDR2 is SMNVEV in the germline V gene (reference sequence). In nucleotides, the CDR3 is TGTGCCAGCAGTACGCAGGGACTACAAGAGACCCAGTACTTC. Residues: CASSTQGLQETQYF.

This chain uses TRBV5-6 with TRBJ1-6, with 7 bases fitting TRBD1. The germline V gene encodes CDR1 SGHDT and CDR2 YYEEEE. V was clipped by 3 bases and J by 8 bases; unmatched bases: 5. The CDR3 totals 14 residues. Here the CDR3 DNA reads TGTGCCAGCAGCTGGGGACAGACATATTCACCCCTCCACTTT. This gives the protein CASSWGQTYSPLHF.

The V gene is TRBV6-5, the J gene TRBJ2-1; D uncertain. Germline CDR1 reads MNHEY; CDR2 reads SVGAGI. Deletions cut 4 bases from V and 6 bases from J, with 10 bases between. CDR3 length: 13 amino acids. The CDR3 here is CASSFGVANEQFF. The CDR3 coding sequence is TGTGCCAGCAGTTTTGGGGTAGCCAATGAGCAGTTCTTC.

The rearrangement joins TRBV7-8 to TRBJ2-7; D uncertain. The CDR3 extends over 14 amino acids. Deletions cut 1 base from V and 2 bases from J, with 9 bases between. In germline, CDR1 is SGHVS, CDR2 FQNEAQ. CDR3 DNA sequence: TGTGCCAGCAGCTTAGTTGACACGACCTACGAGCAGTACTTC. Translation: CASSLVDTTYEQYF.

This CDR3 reads CASAVGDEKLFF. For the CDR3, the DNA is TGTGCCAGTGCCGTAGGGGATGAAAAACTGTTTTTT. This chain uses TRBV7-9 with TRBJ1-4; TRBD1 is a possible D gene (5 bases). CDR1 is SEHNR and CDR2 is FQNEAQ in the germline V gene (reference sequence). This CDR3 is 12 amino acids long. Trimming removed 9 bases at V and 6 bases at J, with 11 bases between. The full variable domain, completed using reference TRBV7-9 and TRBJ1-4, is DTGVSQNPRHKITKRGQNVTFRCDPISEHNRLYWYRQTLGQGPEFLTYFQNEAQLEKSRLLSDRFSAERPKGSFSTLEIQRTEQGDSAMYLCASAVGDEKLFFGSGTQLSVL.

This clone has only one observation. J is TRBJ1-1 and V is TRBV5-6, with D unresolved. This CDR3 region has 12 residues. Germline V gives CDR1 SGHDT, CDR2 YYEEEE. The V and J ends lost 2 bases and 3 bases respectively, with 5 bases between them. CDR3 residues: CASSFGYTEAFF. CDR3 bases: TGTGCCAGCAGCTTTGGTTACACTGAAGCTTTCTTT.

The chain uses TRBV10-1 and TRBJ2-3; 11 bases fit TRBD2. CDR1 and CDR2 (germline): WNHNN, SYGVQD (reference sequence). CDR3 size: 14 residues. With V trimmed by 9 bases and J by 2 bases, 4 bases remained unmatched. This chain's CDR3 is CASPGLADTDTQYF. CDR3 DNA: TGCGCCAGTCCGGGACTAGCGGACACAGATACGCAGTATTTT.

V is TRBV13 and J is TRBJ2-6, with a weak D call TRBD2 (5 bases). The CDR3 extends over 18 amino acids. CDR1 is PRHDT and CDR2 is FYEKMQ in the germline V gene (reference sequence). Trimming stripped 0 bases from V and 3 bases from J, with 15 bases between. For the CDR3, the DNA is TGTGCCAGCAGCTTAGGGTCCGGGATCATGGGTGGGGCCAACGTCCTGACTTTC. Amino acid sequence: CASSLGSGIMGGANVLTF.

This clone was detected once. This chain joins TRBV9 and TRBJ2-5, with D unclear. Trimming took off 1 base at V and 0 bases at J, with 10 bases between the two ends. CDR3 size: 15 residues. Germline V gene sequence: CDR1 SGDLS, CDR2 YYNGEE. The CDR3 region is CASSVNLRNQETQYF. The CDR3 region has the DNA TGTGCCAGCAGCGTAAACTTGCGGAACCAAGAGACCCAGTACTTC.

A few counts support this clone. This chain connects TRBV5-6 to TRBJ1-1; no clear D. CDR3 size: 13 residues. The V end was cut by 1 base, the J end by 4 bases, with 8 bases between. Germline-derived CDR1 and CDR2 are SGHDT and YYEEEE. CDR3 region: CASSLIESTEAFF. The CDR3 nucleotides are TGTGCCAGCAGCTTGATTGAGAGCACTGAAGCTTTCTTT.

This clone was found once. The chain recombines TRBV28 with TRBJ2-7, with D maybe TRBD2 (5 bases). This CDR3 is 14 amino acids long. With 1 base removed from V and 3 bases from J, the gap between germline ends came to 10 bases. Germline V gene sequence: CDR1 MDHEN, CDR2 SYDVKM. The CDR3 region is CASSLLGGSYEQYF. The CDR3 DNA reads TGTGCCAGCAGTTTATTGGGTGGGAGCTACGAGCAGTACTTC.

This clone was seen a single time. The J gene is TRBJ2-5, the V gene TRBV7-9; D call uncertain. The CDR3 is 15 residues long. Germline CDR1 is SEHNR and CDR2 is FQNEAQ (reference sequence). V lost 5 bases, J lost 1 base, and 14 bases lay in between. The CDR3 sequence: CASSPRLVPQETQYF. The CDR3 DNA is TGTGCCAGCAGCCCTCGATTAGTCCCCCAAGAGACCCAGTACTTC.

The chain uses TRBV11-2 and TRBJ1-4; 12 bases agree with TRBD1. Germline loops: CDR1 SGHAT, CDR2 FQNNGV. The J segment lost 5 bases and the V segment lost 6 bases, leaving 7 bases of the junction unmatched. The CDR3 extends over 16 amino acids. The CDR3 loop is CASSLGQGAENEKLFF. The DNA of the CDR3 is TGTGCCAGCAGTTTGGGACAGGGGGCTGAGAATGAAAAACTGTTTTTT. Complete variable domain (other parts from reference TRBV11-2 and TRBJ1-4): EAGVAQSPRYKIIEKRQSVAFWCNPISGHATLYWYQQILGQGPKLLIQFQNNGVVDDSQLPKDRFSAERLKGVDSTLKIQPAKLEDSAVYLCASSLGQGAENEKLFFGSGTQLSVL.

The chain joins TRBV4-2 to TRBJ1-2; TRBD1 is a possible D gene (5 bases). With 0 bases removed from V and 2 bases from J, the gap between germline ends came to 13 bases. Germline CDR1 and CDR2: LGHNA and YNFKEQ. The CDR3 runs to 16 residues. This CDR3 reads CASSQEVLTVNYGYTF. CDR3 coding DNA: TGTGCCAGCAGCCAAGAGGTCTTGACAGTAAACTATGGCTACACCTTC.

DNA of the CDR3: TGTGCCAGCAGCTTGGTTAGTGAAGGCTTCGAACTGTTTTTT. Translation gives CASSLVSEGFELFF. The chain recombines TRBV5-5 with TRBJ1-4; D is unresolved. V lost 0 bases, J lost 12 bases, and 15 bases lay in between. This CDR3 has 14 amino acids. Germline CDR1 is SGHKS and CDR2 is YYEKEE (reference sequence).

The V gene is TRBV12-1, the J gene TRBJ1-1; the table assigns TRBD1, which was not confirmed against the DNA. TRBV12-1 is a recognized pseudogene. The CDR3 is made up of 15 amino acids. The CDR3 is CASSFVPRGDTEAFF. CDR3 nucleotides: TGTGCCAGCAGCTTTGTTCCCAGGGGGGACACTGAAGCTTTCTTT.

The V call is TRBV10-1, the J call TRBJ2-7; 10 bases map to TRBD2. Germline trimming cut 4 bases from V and 2 bases from J; bases unmatched to any gene: 5. Per germline, CDR1 WNHNN and CDR2 SYGVQD (reference sequence). There are 15 residues in the CDR3. The CDR3 DNA reads as TGCGCCAGCAGTGGGACTCTAGCGGGAGCCTACGAGCAGTACTTC. Translated: CASSGTLAGAYEQYF.

V gene TRBV7-9 combines with J gene TRBJ1-1, with TRBD1 as a possible D gene (5 bases). Deletions cut 3 bases from V and 11 bases from J, with 19 bases between. The CDR3 runs 14 residues. The germline V gene encodes CDR1 SEHNR and CDR2 FQNEAQ (reference sequence). CDR3 loop: CASSFGDSQHRAFF. DNA of the CDR3: TGTGCCAGCAGCTTCGGCGACAGCCAGCACCGGGCTTTCTTT.

This chain connects TRBV5-4 to TRBJ2-3; the match to TRBD2 covers 11 bases. Germline CDR1 and CDR2: SGHNT and YYREEE (reference sequence). V dropped 5 bases and J dropped 5; count of bases not matched to a gene: 10. The CDR3 contains 16 residues. In DNA, the CDR3 is TGTGCCAGCAGACGTAGCGGGAGGGCCCATCAAGATACGCAGTATTTT. Amino acid sequence: CASRRSGRAHQDTQYF.

The V gene is TRBV21-1, the J gene TRBJ1-4; TRBD1 is taken as the D call from the table, unchecked against the DNA. TRBV21-1 is classified as a pseudogene. CDR3 size: 18 residues. This chain's CDR3 is CASSKGVQVTYSNEKLFF. CDR3 nucleotides: TGTGCCAGCAGCAAAGGGGTTCAGGTGACCTATTCCAATGAAAAACTGTTTTTT.